The clone carrying this T cell receptor (beta chain) was counted many times. Antigen unknown. RNA transcripts served as the template for amplifying TCR beta CDR3 regions. The TCR CDR3 was amplified in a first-round RT-PCR using the HTBI primer set. In TCRdb, the multiplex PCR reads were re-called with MiXCR into one record per CDR3 protein. The sample includes 250,000 to 350,000 distinct CDR3 sequences, about 15% of them seen just once. V lost 3 bases and J 1 base, leaving 13 bases between the germline ends. Germline V gene data show CDR1 as SGDLS and CDR2 as YYNGEE. This CDR3 spans 15 amino acids. The sample originates from a study of T cells in Graves' hyperthyroidism and ophthalmopathy. Findings of the study overall: The model's output predicted ophthalmopathy at a median of about 6.5 months prior to onset. Expanded thyroid clonotypes (above 0.001) were mostly also found in blood.

The clonotype originates from a woman aged 55-70 years with Graves' ophthalmopathy. Source material: blood. This chain uses TRBV9 with TRBJ2-5; D is unresolved. CDR3 nucleotide sequence: TGTGCCAGCAGCGCGATGGGTCTACCCCAAGAGACCCAGTACTTC. Its translation is CASSAMGLPQETQYF.